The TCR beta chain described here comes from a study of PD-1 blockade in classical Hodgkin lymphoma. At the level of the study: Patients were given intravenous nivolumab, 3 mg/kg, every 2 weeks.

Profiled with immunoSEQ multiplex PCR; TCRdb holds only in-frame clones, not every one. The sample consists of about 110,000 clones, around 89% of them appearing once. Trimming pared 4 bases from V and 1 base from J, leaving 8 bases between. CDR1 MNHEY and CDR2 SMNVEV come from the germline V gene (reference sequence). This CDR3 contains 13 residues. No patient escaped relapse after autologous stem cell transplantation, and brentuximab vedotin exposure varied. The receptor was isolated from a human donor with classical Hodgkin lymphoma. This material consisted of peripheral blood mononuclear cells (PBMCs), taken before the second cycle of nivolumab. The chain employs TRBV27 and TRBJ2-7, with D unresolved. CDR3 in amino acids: CASSWRYSYEQYF. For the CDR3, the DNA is TGTGCCAGCAGTTGGCGGTATTCCTACGAGCAGTACTTC.